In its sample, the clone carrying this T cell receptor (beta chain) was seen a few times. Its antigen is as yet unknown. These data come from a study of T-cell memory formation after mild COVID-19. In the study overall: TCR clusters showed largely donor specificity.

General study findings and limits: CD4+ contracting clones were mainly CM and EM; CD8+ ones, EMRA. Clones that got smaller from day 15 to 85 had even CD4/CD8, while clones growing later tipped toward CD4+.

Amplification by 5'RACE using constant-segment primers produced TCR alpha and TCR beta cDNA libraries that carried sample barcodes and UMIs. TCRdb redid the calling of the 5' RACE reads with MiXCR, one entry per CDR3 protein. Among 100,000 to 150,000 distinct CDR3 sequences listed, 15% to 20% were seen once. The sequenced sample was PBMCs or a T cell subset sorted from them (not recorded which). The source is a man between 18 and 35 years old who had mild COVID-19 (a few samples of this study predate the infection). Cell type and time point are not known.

Here the CDR3 reads CASSFDRGLTGANVLTF. CDR3 coding DNA: TGCGCCAGCAGTTTCGACAGGGGGCTAACTGGGGCCAACGTCCTGACTTTC. This sequence joins TRBV5-1 and TRBJ2-6; TRBD1 agrees at 10 bases. The V and J ends lost 5 bases and 2 bases, in that order; junction bases with no gene match: 7. Germline CDR1 and CDR2: SGHRS and YFSETQ. CDR3 size: 17 residues. The whole variable domain, remainder taken from reference TRBV5-1 and TRBJ2-6, is KAGVTQTPRYLIKTRGQQVTLSCSPISGHRSVSWYQQTPGQGLQFLFEYFSETQRNKGNFPGRFSGRQFSNSRSEMNVSTLELGDSALYLCASSFDRGLTGANVLTFGAGSRLTVL.